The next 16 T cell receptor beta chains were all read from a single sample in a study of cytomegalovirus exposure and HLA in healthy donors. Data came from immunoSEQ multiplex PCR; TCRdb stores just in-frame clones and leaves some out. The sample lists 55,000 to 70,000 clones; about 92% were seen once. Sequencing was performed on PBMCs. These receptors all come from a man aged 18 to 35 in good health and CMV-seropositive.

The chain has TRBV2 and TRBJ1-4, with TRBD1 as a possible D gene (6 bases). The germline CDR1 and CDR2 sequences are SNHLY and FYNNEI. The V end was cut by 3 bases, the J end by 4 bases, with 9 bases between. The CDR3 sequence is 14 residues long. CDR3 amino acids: CASSDGGHNEKLFF. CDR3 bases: TGTGCCAGCAGTGATGGGGGACATAATGAAAAACTGTTTTTT.

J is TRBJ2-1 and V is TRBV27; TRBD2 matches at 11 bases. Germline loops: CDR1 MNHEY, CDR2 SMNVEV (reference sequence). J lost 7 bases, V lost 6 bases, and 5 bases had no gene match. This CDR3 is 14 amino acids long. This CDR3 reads CASSPGLAENEQFF. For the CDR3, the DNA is TGTGCCAGCAGCCCGGGACTAGCGGAAAATGAGCAGTTCTTC.

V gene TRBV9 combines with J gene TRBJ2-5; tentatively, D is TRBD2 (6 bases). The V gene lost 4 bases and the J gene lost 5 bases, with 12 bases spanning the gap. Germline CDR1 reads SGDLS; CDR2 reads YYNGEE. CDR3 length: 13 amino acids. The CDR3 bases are TGTGCCAGCAGCCCACGAGGAGGGGAGACCCAGTACTTC. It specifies CASSPRGGETQYF.

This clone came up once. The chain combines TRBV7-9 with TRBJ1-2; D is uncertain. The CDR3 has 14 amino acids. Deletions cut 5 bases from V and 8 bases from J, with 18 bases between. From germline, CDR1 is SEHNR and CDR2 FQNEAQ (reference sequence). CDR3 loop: CASSVPTSQEGYTF. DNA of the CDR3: TGTGCCAGCAGCGTCCCAACAAGCCAGGAAGGCTACACCTTC. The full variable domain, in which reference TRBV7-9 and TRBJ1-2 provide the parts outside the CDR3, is DTGVSQNPRHKITKRGQNVTFRCDPISEHNRLYWYRQTLGQGPEFLTYFQNEAQLEKSRLLSDRFSAERPKGSFSTLEIQRTEQGDSAMYLCASSVPTSQEGYTFGSGTRLTVV.

CDR3 protein: CASSERGQLDEQFF. The CDR3 DNA reads as TGTGCCAGCAGTGAAAGGGGACAGCTCGATGAGCAGTTCTTC. The gene calls are TRBV2 and TRBJ2-1; 7 bases fit TRBD1. Germline CDR1 SNHLY, CDR2 FYNNEI. The CDR3 has 14 amino acids. Trimming at V came to 2 bases and at J to 8 bases, leaving 6 bases not matched to a gene.

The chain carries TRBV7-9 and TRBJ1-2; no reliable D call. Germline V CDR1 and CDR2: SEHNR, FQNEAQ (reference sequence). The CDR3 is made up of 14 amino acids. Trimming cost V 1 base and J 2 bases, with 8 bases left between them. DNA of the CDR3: TGTGCCAGCAGCTTAGGCACGGGAAACTATGGCTACACCTTC. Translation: CASSLGTGNYGYTF.

DNA of the CDR3: TGTGCCAGCAGTTTAGCGGGTCGGGAGGCAGTGCAGTACTTC. Its translation is CASSLAGREAVQYF. This rearrangement joins TRBV28 to TRBJ2-7; the match to TRBD2 covers 7 bases. J lost 9 bases, V lost 2 bases, and 10 bases had no gene match. CDR3 size: 14 residues. CDR1 is MDHEN and CDR2 is SYDVKM in the germline V gene.

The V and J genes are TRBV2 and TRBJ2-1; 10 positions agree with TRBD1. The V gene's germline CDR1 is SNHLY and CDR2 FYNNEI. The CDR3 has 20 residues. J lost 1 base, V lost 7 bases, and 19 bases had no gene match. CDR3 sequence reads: CASNSLGTGEPSVSYNEQFF. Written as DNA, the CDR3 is TGTGCCAGCAACTCCCTAGGGACAGGGGAACCCTCGGTGTCCTACAATGAGCAGTTCTTC. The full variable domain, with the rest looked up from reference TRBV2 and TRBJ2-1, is EPEVTQTPSHQVTQMGQEVILRCVPISNHLYFYWYRQILGQKVEFLVSFYNNEISEKSEIFDDQFSVERPDGSNFTLKIRSTKLEDSAMYFCASNSLGTGEPSVSYNEQFFGPGTRLTVL.

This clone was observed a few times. Written as DNA, the CDR3 is TGCGCCAGCAGTGAGTCCCGACCGGGACTAGCGAGCTACGAGCAGTACTTC. It is translated as CASSESRPGLASYEQYF. J is TRBJ2-7 and V is TRBV10-2; TRBD2 matches at 10 bases. J gave up 3 bases and V 0 bases, and 8 bases lay outside the gene matches. CDR3 length equals 17 residues. Germline lookup yields CDR1 WSHSY and CDR2 SAAADI.

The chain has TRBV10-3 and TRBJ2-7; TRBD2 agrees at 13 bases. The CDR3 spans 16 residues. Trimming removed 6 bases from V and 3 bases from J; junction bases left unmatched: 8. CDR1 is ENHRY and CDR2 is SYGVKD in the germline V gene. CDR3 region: CAIRLAGGPRNYEQYF. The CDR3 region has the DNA TGTGCCATCAGACTAGCGGGAGGGCCGCGAAACTACGAGCAGTACTTC.

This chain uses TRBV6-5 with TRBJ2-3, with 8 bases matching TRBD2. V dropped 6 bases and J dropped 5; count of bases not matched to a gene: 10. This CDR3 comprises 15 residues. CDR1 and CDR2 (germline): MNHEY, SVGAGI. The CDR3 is CASRSSGGAGDTQYF. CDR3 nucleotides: TGTGCCAGCAGATCCTCCGGGGGGGCGGGAGATACGCAGTATTTT.

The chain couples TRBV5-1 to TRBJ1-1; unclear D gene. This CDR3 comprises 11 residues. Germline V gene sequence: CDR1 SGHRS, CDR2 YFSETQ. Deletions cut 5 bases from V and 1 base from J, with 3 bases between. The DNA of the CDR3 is TGCGCCAGCAGACAGAACACTGAAGCTTTCTTT. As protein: CASRQNTEAFF.

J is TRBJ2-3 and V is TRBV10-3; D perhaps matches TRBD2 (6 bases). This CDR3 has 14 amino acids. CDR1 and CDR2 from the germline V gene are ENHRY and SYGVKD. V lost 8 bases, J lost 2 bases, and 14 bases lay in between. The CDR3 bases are TGTGCCATCCGACGGGACTCAGTCACAGATACGCAGTATTTT. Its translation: CAIRRDSVTDTQYF.

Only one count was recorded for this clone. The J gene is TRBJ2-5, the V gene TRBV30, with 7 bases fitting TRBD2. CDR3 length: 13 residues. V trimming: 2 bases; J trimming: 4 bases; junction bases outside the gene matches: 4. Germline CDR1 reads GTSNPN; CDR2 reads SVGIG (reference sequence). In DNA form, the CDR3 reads TGTGCCTGGAGTATGGGGGGGACAGAGACCCAGTACTTC. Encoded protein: CAWSMGGTETQYF.

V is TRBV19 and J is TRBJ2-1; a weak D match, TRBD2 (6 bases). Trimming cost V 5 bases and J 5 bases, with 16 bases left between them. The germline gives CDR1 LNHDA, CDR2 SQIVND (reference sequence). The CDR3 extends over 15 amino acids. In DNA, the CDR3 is TGTGCCAGTAGTTCCCCGGGAGACAGACACAATGAGCAGTTCTTC. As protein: CASSSPGDRHNEQFF.

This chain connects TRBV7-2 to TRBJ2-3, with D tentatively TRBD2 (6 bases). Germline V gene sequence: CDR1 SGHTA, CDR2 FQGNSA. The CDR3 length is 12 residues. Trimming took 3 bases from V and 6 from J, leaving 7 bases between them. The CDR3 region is CASSFSGDTQYF. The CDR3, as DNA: TGTGCCAGCAGCTTTAGCGGCGATACGCAGTATTTT.